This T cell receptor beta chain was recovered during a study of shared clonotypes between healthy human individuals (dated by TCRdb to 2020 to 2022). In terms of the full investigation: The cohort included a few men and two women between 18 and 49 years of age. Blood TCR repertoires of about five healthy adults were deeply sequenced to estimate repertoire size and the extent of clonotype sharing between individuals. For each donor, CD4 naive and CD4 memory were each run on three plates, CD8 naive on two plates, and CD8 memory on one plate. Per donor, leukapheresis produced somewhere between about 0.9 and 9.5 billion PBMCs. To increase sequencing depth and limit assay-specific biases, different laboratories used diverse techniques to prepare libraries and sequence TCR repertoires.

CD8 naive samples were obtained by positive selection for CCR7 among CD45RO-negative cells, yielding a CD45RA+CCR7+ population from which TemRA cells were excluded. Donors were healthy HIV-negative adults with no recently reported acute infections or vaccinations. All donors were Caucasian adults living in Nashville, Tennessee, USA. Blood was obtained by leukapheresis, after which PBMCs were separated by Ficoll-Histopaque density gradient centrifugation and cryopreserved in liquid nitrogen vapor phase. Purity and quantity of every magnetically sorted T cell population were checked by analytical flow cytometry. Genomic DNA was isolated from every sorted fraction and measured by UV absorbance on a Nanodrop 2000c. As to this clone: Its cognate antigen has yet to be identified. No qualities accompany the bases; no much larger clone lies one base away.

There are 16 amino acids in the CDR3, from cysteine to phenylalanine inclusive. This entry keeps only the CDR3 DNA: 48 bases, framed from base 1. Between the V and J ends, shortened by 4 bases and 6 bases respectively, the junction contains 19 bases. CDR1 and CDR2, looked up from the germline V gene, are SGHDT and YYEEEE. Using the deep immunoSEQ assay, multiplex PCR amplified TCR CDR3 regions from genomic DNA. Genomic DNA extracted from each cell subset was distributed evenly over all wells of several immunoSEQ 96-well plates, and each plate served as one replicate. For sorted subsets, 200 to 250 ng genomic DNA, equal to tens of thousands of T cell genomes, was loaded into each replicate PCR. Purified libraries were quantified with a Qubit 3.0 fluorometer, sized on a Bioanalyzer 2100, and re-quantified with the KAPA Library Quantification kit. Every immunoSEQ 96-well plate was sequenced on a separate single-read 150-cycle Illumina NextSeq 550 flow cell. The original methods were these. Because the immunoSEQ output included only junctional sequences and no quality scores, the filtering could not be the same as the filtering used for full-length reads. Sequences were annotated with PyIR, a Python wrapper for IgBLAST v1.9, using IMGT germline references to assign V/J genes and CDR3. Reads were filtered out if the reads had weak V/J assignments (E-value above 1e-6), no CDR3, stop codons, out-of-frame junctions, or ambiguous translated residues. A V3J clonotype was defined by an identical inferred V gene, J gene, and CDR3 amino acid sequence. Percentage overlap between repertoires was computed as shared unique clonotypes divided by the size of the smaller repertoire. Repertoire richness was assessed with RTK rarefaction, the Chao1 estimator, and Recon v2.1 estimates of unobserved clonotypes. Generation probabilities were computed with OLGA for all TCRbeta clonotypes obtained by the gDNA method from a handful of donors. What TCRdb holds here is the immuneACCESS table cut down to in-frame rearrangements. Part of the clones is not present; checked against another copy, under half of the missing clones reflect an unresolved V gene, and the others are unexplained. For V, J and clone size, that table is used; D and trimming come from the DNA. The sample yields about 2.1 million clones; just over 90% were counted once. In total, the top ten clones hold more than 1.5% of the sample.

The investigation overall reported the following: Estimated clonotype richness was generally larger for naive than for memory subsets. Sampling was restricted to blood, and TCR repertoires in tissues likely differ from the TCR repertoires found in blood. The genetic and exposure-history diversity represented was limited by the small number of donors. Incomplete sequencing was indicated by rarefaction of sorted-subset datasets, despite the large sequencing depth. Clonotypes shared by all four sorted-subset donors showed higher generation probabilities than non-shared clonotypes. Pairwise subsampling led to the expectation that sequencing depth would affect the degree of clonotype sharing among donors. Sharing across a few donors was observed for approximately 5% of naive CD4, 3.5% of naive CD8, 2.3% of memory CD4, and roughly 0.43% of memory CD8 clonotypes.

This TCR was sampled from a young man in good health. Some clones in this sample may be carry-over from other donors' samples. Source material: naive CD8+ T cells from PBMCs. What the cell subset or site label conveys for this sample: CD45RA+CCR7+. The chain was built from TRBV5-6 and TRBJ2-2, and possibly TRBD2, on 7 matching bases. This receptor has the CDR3 CASSPGGGREPGELFF. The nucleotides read TGTGCCAGCAGCCCCGGAGGGGGGCGGGAGCCCGGGGAGCTGTTTTTT. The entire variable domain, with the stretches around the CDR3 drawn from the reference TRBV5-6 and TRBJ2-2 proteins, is DAGVTQSPTHLIKTRGQQVTLRCSPKSGHDTVSWYQQALGQGPQFIFQYYEEEERQRGNFPDRFSGHQFPNYSSELNVNALLLGDSALYLCASSPGGGREPGELFFGEGSRLTVL.